One and the same sample provided the 5 T cell receptor beta chains below, sequenced in a study of blood T cell repertoires in COVID-19. Profiled with immunoSEQ multiplex PCR; TCRdb holds only in-frame clones, not every one. The sample includes roughly 150,000 clones, 70% to 90% seen only once; the top ten take 5% to 6%. Sequenced material: peripheral blood. The receptor set was obtained from a woman between 50 and 59 years old with COVID-19, enrolled during active disease.

This sequence joins TRBV7-3 and TRBJ1-2; no reliable D call. Trimming pared 0 bases from V and 4 bases from J, leaving 12 bases between. CDR3 size: 15 residues. Germline CDR1 and CDR2: SGHTA and FQGTGA. The DNA for the CDR3 is TGTGCCAGCAGCTTAACGAGCGGCGGGGTCTATGGCTACACCTTC. Amino acid sequence: CASSLTSGGVYGYTF.

The chain combines TRBV29-1 with TRBJ1-2, with no clear D. In germline, CDR1 is SQVTM, CDR2 ANQGSEA. Between the trimmed V and J ends, which lost 2 bases and 8 bases, there was a span of 9 bases. This CDR3 has 11 residues. The CDR3 bases are TGCAGCGTTGAAATGGGCCGCGGCTACACCTTC. Residues: CSVEMGRGYTF.

This clone was counted between two and nine times. J is TRBJ1-2 and V is TRBV13, with 10 nucleotides matching TRBD1. CDR3 length: 16 amino acids. Per the germline V gene, CDR1 is PRHDT and CDR2 is FYEKMQ (reference sequence). The J segment lost 4 bases and the V segment lost 0 bases, leaving 5 bases of the junction unmatched. The CDR3 DNA sequence: TGTGCCAGCAGCTTAGGCCGGACAGGGGGAGGCTATGGCTACACCTTC. This gives the protein CASSLGRTGGGYGYTF. The complete variable domain, with remaining parts taken from reference TRBV13 and TRBJ1-2, reads AAGVIQSPRHLIKEKRETATLKCYPIPRHDTVYWYQQGPGQDPQFLISFYEKMQSDKGSIPDRFSAQQFSDYHSELNMSSLELGDSALYFCASSLGRTGGGYGYTFGSGTRLTVV.

The rearrangement joins TRBV11-2 to TRBJ1-1; D perhaps matches TRBD1 (5 bases). This CDR3 comprises 14 residues. Trimming left V 3 bases short and J 4 bases short, with 12 bases between. CDR1 and CDR2 from the germline V gene are SGHAT and FQNNGV. The CDR3, as DNA: TGTGCCAGCAGCTTTCAGGGTGGGTTCACTGAAGCTTTCTTT. As protein: CASSFQGGFTEAFF.

The chain links TRBV12-3 or TRBV12-4 to TRBJ2-1, with 7 positions matching TRBD1. V dropped 6 bases and J dropped 4; count of bases not matched to a gene: 3. The CDR3 is 13 residues long. This CDR3 is CASSVDRYNEQFF. CDR3 bases: TGTGCCAGCAGCGTGGACAGGTACAATGAGCAGTTCTTC.